The rows below give T cell receptor beta chains drawn from one sample of a study of blood T cells in healthy people across ages. Each CDR3 protein is one row after TCRdb ran MiXCR on the 5' RACE reads. Found here are 920,000 or so distinct CDR3 sequences, around 45% of them singletons; the top ten hold over 15%. Sequenced: blood. These TCRs come from a woman aged 60-70 years in good health. Each CDR3 is given with its conserved first and last residue. Each record gives: V gene, CDR3 length, CDR3 protein.

V: TRBV20-1
length: 16
CDR3: CSVQGLAGEGTDTQYF

V: TRBV2
length: 14
CDR3: CASSVGSKQETQYF

V: TRBV7-7
length: 15
CDR3: CASSLGGGQGGTQYF

V: TRBV9
length: 18
CDR3: CASSLPGVASGRENEQFF

V: TRBV27
length: 14
CDR3: CASARVRTNEKLFF

V: TRBV12-3/TRBV12-4
length: 20
CDR3: CASSFWGGGTGGASNQPQHF

V: TRBV7-9
length: 14
CDR3: CASSFSGGVQPQHF

V: TRBV5-1
length: 14
CDR3: CASSLDRAVNEQFF

V: TRBV20-1
length: 13
CDR3: CSATPGGVDTQYF

V: TRBV20-1
length: 11
CDR3: CGASDFNGQYF

V: TRBV24-1
length: 13
CDR3: CATSDFLGNEQFF

V: TRBV13
length: 14
CDR3: CASSWGQGYREAFF

V: TRBV28
length: 16
CDR3: CASSLYSGSSTDTQYF

V: TRBV7-2
length: 16
CDR3: CASSEAAGTRYSPLHF

V: TRBV6-1
length: 14
CDR3: CASRDRENTGELFF

V: TRBV6-2/TRBV6-3
length: 13
CDR3: CARQPGLNTEAFF

V: TRBV7-6
length: 18
CDR3: CASSLGWTDLSSDNEQFF

V: TRBV7-6
length: 14
CDR3: CASSYADRFAEAFF

V: TRBV29-1
length: 13
CDR3: CSVDGARGCGYTF

V: TRBV9
length: 16
CDR3: CASSPFGSGTRYEQYF

V: TRBV7-2
length: 19
CDR3: CASSLVSSGNLRASYEQYF

V: TRBV27
length: 16
CDR3: CASSPYGQVRGGLKFF